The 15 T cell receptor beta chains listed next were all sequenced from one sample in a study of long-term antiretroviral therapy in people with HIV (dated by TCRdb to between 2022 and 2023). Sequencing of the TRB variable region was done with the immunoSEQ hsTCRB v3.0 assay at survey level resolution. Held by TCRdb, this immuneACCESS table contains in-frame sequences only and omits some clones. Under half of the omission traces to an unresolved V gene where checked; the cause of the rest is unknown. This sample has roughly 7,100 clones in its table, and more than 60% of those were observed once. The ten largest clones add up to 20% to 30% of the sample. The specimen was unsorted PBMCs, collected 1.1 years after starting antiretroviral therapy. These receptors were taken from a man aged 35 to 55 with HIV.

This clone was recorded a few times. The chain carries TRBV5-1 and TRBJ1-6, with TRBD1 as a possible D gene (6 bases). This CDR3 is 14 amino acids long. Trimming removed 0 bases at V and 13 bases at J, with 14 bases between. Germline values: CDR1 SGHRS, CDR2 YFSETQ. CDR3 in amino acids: CASSLGGGGSPLHF. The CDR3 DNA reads TGCGCCAGCAGCTTGGGAGGGGGAGGTAGCCCCCTCCACTTT.

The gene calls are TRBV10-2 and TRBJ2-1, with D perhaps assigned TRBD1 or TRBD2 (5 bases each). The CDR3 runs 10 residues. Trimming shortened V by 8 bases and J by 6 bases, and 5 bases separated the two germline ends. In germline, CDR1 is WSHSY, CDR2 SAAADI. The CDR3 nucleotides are TGCGCCAGCGGGGGCAATGAGCAGTTCTTC. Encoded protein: CASGGNEQFF.

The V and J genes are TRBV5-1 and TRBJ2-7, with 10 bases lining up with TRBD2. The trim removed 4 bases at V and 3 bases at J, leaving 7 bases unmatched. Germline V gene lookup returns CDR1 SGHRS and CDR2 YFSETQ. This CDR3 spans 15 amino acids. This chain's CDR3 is CASSDASGGIYEQYF. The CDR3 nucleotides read TGCGCCAGCAGCGATGCTAGCGGGGGCATCTACGAGCAGTACTTC.

Here the CDR3 DNA reads TGCGCCAGCAGCTTGGCAGGGGGCAATGAGCAGTTCTTC. Amino acid sequence: CASSLAGGNEQFF. The chain links TRBV5-1 to TRBJ2-1, with 7 bases that match TRBD1. Germline CDR1 is SGHRS and CDR2 is YFSETQ. The V and J ends lost 0 bases and 6 bases, in that order; junction bases with no gene match: 0. This CDR3 has 13 amino acids.

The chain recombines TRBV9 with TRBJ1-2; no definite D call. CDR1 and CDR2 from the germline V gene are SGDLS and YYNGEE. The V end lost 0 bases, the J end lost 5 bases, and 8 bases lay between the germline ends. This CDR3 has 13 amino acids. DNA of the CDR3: TGTGCCAGCAGCGTAGCAGAGGGTTATGGCTACACCTTC. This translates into CASSVAEGYGYTF.

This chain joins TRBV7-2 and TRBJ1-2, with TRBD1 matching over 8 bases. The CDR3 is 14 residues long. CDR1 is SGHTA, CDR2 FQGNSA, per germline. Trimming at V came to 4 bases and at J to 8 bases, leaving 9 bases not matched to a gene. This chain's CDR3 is CASSSTWTGIGYTF. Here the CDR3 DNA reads TGTGCCAGCAGCTCGACCTGGACAGGGATAGGCTACACCTTC.

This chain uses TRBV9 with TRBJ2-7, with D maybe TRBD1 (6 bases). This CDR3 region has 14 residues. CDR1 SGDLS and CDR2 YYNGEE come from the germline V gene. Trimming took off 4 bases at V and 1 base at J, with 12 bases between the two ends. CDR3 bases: TGTGCCAGCAGCCCACAGGGCAATTCCTACGAGCAGTACTTC. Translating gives CASSPQGNSYEQYF.

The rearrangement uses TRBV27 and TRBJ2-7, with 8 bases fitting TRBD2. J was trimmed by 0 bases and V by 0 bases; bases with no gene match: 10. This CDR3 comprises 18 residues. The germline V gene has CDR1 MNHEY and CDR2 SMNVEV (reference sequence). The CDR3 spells CASSLSFPLAGGSYEQYF. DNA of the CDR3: TGTGCCAGCAGTTTATCGTTTCCTCTGGCGGGGGGCTCCTACGAGCAGTACTTC.

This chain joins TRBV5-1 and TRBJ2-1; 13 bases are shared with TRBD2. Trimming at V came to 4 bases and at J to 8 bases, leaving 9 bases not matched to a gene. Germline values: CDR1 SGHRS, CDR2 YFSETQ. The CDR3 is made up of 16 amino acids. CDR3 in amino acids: CASSTTSGGALYEQFF. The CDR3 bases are TGCGCCAGCAGCACCACTAGCGGGGGGGCCTTATATGAGCAGTTCTTC.

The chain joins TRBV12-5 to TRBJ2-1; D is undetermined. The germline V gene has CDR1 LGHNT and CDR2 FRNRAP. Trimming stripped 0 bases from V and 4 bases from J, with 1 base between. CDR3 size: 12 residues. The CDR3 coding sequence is TGTGCTAGTGGTTTGGTATACAATGAGCAGTTCTTC. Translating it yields CASGLVYNEQFF.

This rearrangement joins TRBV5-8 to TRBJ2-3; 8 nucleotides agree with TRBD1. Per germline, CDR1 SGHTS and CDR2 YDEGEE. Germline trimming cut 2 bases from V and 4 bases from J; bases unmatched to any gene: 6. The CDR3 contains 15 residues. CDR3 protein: CASSLAGGRADTQYF. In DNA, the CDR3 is TGTGCCAGCAGCTTAGCAGGGGGCCGAGCAGATACGCAGTATTTT.

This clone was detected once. DNA for the CDR3: TGTGCCAGCAGCTTGGGAGCTAGAGCCCGGTGGAACACTGAAGCTTTCTTT. Its translation: CASSLGARARWNTEAFF. The chain joins TRBV5-8 to TRBJ1-1, with D unresolved. Germline CDR1 SGHTS, CDR2 YDEGEE. The CDR3 length is 17 residues. Trimming stripped 0 bases from V and 1 base from J, with 16 bases between. The whole variable domain, filled in from reference TRBV5-8 and TRBJ1-1, reads EAGVTQSPTHLIKTRGQQATLRCSPISGHTSVYWYQQALGLGLQFLLWYDEGEERNRGNFPPRFSGRQFPNYSSELNVNALELEDSALYLCASSLGARARWNTEAFFGQGTRLTVV.

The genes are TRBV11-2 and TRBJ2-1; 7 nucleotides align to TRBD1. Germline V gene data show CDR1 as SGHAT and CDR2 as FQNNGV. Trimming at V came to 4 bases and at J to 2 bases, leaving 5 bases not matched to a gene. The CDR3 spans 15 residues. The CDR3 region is CASSSTGWAYNEQFF. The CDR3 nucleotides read TGTGCCAGCAGCTCGACAGGGTGGGCCTACAATGAGCAGTTCTTC. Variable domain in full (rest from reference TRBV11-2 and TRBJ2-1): EAGVAQSPRYKIIEKRQSVAFWCNPISGHATLYWYQQILGQGPKLLIQFQNNGVVDDSQLPKDRFSAERLKGVDSTLKIQPAKLEDSAVYLCASSSTGWAYNEQFFGPGTRLTVL.

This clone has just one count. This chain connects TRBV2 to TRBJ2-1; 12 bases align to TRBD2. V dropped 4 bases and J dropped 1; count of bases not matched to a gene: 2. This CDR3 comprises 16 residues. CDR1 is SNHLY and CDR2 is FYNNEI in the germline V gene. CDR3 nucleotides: TGTGCCAGCAGTGTCGGACTAGCGGGATCCTACAATGAGCAGTTCTTC. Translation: CASSVGLAGSYNEQFF.

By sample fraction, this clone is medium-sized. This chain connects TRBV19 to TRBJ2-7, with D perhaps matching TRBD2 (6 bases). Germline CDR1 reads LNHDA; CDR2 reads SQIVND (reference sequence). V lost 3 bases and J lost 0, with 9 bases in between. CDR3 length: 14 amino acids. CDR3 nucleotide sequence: TGTGCCAGTAGTATTGGGGGGAGCTCCTACGAGCAGTACTTC. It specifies CASSIGGSSYEQYF. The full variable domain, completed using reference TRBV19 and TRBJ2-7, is DGGITQSPKYLFRKEGQNVTLSCEQNLNHDAMYWYRQDPGQGLRLIYYSQIVNDFQKGDIAEGYSVSREKKESFPLTVTSAQKNPTAFYLCASSIGGSSYEQYFGPGTRLTVT.